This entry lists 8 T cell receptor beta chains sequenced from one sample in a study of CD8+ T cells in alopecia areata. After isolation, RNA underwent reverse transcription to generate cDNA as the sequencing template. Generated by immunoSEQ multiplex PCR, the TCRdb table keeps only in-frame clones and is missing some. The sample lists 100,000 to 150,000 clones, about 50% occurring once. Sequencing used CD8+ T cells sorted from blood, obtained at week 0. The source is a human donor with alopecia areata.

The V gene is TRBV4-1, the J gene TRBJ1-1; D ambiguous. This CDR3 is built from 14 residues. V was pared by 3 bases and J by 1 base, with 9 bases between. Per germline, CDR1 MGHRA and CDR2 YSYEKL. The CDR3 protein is CASSHGGGNTEAFF. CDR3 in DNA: TGCGCCAGCAGCCACGGAGGTGGGAACACTGAAGCTTTCTTT.

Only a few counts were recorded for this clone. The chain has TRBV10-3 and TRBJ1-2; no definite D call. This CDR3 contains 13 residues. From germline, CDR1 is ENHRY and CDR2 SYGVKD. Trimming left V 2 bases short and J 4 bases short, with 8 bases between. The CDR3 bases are TGTGCCATCAGTGAGAATCAGCTCTATGGCTACACCTTC. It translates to CAISENQLYGYTF.

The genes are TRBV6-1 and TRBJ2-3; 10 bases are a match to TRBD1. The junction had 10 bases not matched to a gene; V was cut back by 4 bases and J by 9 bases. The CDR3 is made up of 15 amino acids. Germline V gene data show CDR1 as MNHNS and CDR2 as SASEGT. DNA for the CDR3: TGTGCCAGCAGTGTACACGGGACAGGGGAGGGAACGCAGTATTTT. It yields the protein CASSVHGTGEGTQYF.

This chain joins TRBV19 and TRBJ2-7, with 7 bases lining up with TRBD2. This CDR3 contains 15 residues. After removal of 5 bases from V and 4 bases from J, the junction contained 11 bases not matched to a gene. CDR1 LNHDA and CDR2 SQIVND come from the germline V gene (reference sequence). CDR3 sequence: CASSALRGESYEQYF. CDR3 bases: TGTGCCAGTAGTGCCCTTCGGGGGGAGAGTTACGAGCAGTACTTC.

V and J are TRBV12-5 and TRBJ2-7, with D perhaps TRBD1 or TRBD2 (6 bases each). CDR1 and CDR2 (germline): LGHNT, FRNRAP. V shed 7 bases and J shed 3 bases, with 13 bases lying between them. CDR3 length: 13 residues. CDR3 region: CASAPGGGYEQYF. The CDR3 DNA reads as TGTGCTAGTGCCCCCGGGGGCGGCTACGAGCAGTACTTC. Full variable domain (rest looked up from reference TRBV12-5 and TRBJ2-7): DARVTQTPRHKVTEMGQEVTMRCQPILGHNTVFWYRQTMMQGLELLAYFRNRAPLDDSGMPKDRFSAEMPDATLATLKIQPSEPRDSAVYFCASAPGGGYEQYFGPGTRLTVT.

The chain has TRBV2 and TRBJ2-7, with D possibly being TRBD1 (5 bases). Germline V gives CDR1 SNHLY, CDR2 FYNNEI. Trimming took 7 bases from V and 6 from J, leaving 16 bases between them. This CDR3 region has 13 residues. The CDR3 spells CASKPRTRLEQYF. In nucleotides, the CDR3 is TGTGCCAGCAAACCCCGGACACGGCTCGAGCAGTACTTC.

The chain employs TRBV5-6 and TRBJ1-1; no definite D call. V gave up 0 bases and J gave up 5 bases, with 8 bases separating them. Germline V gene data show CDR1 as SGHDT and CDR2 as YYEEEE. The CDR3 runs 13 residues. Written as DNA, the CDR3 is TGTGCCAGCAGCTTGGCCGCCGGTACTGAAGCTTTCTTT. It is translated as CASSLAAGTEAFF.

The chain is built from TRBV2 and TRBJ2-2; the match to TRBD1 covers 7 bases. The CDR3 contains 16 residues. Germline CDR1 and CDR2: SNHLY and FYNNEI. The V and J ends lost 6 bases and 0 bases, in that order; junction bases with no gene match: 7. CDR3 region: CASRGWDSPNTGELFF. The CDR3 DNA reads TGTGCCAGCAGGGGATGGGACAGCCCGAACACCGGGGAGCTGTTTTTT.